What follows describes a single TCR beta chain. The entry originates in a study of blood T cell repertoires in COVID-19. Method: immunoSEQ multiplex PCR; TCRdb's copy keeps in-frame clones and lacks some. Of about 220,000 clones listed, less than 90% are singletons. Looked up from germline, CDR1 is SGHVS and CDR2 is FQNEAQ. The CDR3 extends over 17 amino acids. Unmatched junction bases numbered 15, after V lost 8 bases and J lost 1 base. This sequence joins TRBV7-8 and TRBJ2-5; 8 bases are a match to TRBD1. Specimen: PBMCs or T cells enriched from blood (not recorded which). The origin of this receptor is a woman in her 40s who had recovered from COVID-19. CDR3 sequence reads: CASGKDRGPTFQETQYF. In nucleotides, the CDR3 is TGTGCCAGCGGCAAAGACAGGGGACCAACCTTCCAAGAGACCCAGTACTTC.